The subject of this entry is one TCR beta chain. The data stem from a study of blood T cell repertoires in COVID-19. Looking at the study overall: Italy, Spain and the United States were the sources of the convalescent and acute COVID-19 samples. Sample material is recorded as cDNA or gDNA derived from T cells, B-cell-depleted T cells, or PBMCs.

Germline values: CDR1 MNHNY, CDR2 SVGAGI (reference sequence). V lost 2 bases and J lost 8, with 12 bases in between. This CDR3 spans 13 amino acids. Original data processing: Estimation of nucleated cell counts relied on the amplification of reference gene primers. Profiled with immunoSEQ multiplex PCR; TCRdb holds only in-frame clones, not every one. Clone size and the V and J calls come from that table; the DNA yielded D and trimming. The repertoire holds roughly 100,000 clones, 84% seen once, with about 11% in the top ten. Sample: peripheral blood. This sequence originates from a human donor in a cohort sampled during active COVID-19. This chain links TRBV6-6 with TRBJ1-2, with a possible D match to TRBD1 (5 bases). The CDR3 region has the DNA TGTGCCAGCAGTTACCCTTTACAGGAAGGCTACACCTTC. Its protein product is CASSYPLQEGYTF.